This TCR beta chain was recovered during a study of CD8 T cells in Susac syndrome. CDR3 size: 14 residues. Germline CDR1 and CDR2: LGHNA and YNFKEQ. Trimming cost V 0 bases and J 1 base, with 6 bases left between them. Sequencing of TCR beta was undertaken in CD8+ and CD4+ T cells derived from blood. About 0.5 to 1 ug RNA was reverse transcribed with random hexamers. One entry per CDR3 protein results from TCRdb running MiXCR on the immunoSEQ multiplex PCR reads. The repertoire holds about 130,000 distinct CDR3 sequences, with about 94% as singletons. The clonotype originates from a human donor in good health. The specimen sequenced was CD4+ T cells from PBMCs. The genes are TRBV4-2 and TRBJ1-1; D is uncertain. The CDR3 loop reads CASSQDRENTEAFF. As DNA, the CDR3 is TGTGCCAGCAGCCAAGACCGAGAGAACACTGAAGCTTTCTTT.